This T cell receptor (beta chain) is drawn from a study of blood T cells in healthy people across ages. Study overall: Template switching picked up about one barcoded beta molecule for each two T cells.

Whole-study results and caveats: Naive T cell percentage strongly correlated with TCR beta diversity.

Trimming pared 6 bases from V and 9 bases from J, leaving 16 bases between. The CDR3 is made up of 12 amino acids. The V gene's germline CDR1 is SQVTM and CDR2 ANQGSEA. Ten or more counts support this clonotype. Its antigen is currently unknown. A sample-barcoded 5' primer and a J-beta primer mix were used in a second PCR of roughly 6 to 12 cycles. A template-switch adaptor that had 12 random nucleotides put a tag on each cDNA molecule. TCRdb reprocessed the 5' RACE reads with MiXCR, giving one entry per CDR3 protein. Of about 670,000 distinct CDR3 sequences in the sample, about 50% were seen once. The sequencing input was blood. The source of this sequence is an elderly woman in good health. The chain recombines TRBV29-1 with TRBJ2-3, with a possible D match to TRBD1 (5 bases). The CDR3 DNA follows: TGCAGCGTCTCGCTGGGGAAGGGGACGCAGTATTTT. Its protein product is CSVSLGKGTQYF.